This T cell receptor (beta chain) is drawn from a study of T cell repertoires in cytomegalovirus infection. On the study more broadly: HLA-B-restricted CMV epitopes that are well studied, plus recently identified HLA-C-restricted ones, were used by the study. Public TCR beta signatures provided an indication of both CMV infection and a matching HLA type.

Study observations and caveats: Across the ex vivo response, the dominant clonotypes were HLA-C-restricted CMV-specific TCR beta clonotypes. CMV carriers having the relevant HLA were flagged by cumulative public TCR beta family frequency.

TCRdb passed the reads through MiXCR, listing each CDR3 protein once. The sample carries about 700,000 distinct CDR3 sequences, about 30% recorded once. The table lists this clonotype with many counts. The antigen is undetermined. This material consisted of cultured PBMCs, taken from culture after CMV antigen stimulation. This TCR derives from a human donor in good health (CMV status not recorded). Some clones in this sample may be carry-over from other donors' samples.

The CDR3 reads CASTPEEAVYNEQFF. CDR3 nucleotide sequence: TGTGCCAGCACCCCAGAGGAGGCCGTCTACAATGAGCAGTTCTTC. The V call is TRBV7-8, the J call TRBJ2-1; weak D call: TRBD2 (5 bases). Per the germline V gene, CDR1 is SGHVS and CDR2 is FQNEAQ. V was pared by 7 bases and J by 3 bases, with 16 bases between. The length of the CDR3 is 15 residues. Drawing the rest from reference TRBV7-8 and TRBJ2-1, the complete variable domain is GAGVSQSPRYKVAKRGQDVALRCDPISGHVSLFWYQQALGQGPEFLTYFQNEAQLDKSGLPSDRFFAERPEGSVSTLKIQRTQQEDSAVYLCASTPEEAVYNEQFFGPGTRLTVL.